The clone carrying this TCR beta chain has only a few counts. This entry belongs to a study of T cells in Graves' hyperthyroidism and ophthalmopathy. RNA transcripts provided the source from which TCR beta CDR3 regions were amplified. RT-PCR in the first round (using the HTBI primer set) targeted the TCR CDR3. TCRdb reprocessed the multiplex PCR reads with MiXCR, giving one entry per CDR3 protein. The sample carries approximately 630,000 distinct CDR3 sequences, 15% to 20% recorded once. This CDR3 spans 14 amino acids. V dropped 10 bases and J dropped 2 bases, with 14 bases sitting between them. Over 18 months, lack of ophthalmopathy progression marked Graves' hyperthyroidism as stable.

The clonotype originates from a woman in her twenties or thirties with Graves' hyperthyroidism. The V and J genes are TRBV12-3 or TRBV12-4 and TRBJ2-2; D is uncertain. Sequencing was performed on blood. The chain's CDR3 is CATKFLPNTGELFF. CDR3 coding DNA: TGTGCCACCAAATTCCTTCCCAACACCGGGGAGCTGTTTTTT.